This T cell receptor (beta chain) was observed in a study of T cell repertoires in cytomegalovirus infection (dated by TCRdb to 2018 to 2020). Background on the whole study: Donor HLA type was relevant to the analysis, because carriage of CMV infection together with the matching HLA type was indicated by public TCR beta signatures. On the study overall, not on this receptor specifically: The ex vivo response was dominated by HLA-C-restricted CMV-specific TCR beta clonotypes, and the single most frequent clonotype in two of eight donors was supplied by these HLA-C-restricted clonotypes. Cumulative frequency of public TCR beta family members discriminated carriers of CMV infection plus the relevant HLA type in this cohort and an independent approximately 370-donor cohort.

This clonotype turned up a few times. Its antigen specificity is not known. No clone much larger than this one lies a single base away; base qualities are absent. Including cysteine and phenylalanine, the CDR3 has 16 amino acids. Solely the CDR3 DNA is kept, with 48 bases framed from the first base. After removal of 5 bases from V and 1 base from J, the junction retains 7 bases not matched to a gene. According to the germline V gene, CDR1 reads SGHAT and CDR2 reads FQNNGV. This sample was sequenced with an Illumina HiSeq 1500. The raw public data were reprocessed by TCRdb itself: fastp quality trimming at Q25, MiXCR clonotype calling, in-frame beta chains only. Merged by CDR3 protein, the rows form single entries marked with the most common genes and DNA. In this sample the table shows roughly 760,000 distinct CDR3 sequences, 35% of which occur a single time. 2.8% of the sample rests with the top ten.

The rearranged chain carries TRBV11-2 and TRBJ2-7, with 11 central nucleotides matching TRBD2. The sequenced sample consisted of PBMCs. This receptor was obtained from a human donor in good health (CMV status not recorded). Some clones in this sample may be carry-over from other donors' samples. This receptor has the CDR3 CASSRTSGSNSYEQYF. DNA sequence: TGTGCCAGCAGCCGCACTAGCGGGAGTAATTCCTACGAGCAGTACTTC.